This is a list of T cell receptor beta chains from one sample in a study of blood T cells in healthy people across ages. MiXCR, applied by TCRdb to the 5' RACE reads, yields one record per CDR3 protein. The table lists 780,000 or so distinct CDR3 sequences, 56% of them singletons. What was sequenced was blood. These receptors were taken from a man in his forties or fifties in good health. Both conserved end residues are trimmed from each CDR3. The D gene is left open where the match is weak.

j_gene: TRBJ2-1
d_gene: -
v_gene: TRBV7-2
CDR3aa: ASSLAGSQEQF

j_gene: TRBJ2-7
d_gene: TRBD2
v_gene: TRBV28
CDR3aa: ASSSGTRSSYEQY

j_gene: -
d_gene: -
v_gene: TRBV5-1
CDR3aa: ASSLALDRAAYEQY

j_gene: -
d_gene: -
v_gene: TRBV5-6
CDR3aa: ASSWVQGYEQY

j_gene: TRBJ1-2
d_gene: -
v_gene: TRBV7-2
CDR3aa: ASSLNVQGSLTAYGYT

j_gene: TRBJ2-5
d_gene: TRBD2
v_gene: TRBV7-2
CDR3aa: ASSNRLAGGETQY

j_gene: TRBJ2-5
d_gene: TRBD1
v_gene: TRBV5-5
CDR3aa: ASSFGTGTQETQY

j_gene: TRBJ2-1
d_gene: -
v_gene: TRBV9
CDR3aa: ASSAGLAWNYNEQF

j_gene: TRBJ1-1
d_gene: -
v_gene: TRBV2
CDR3aa: ASRRGMNTEAF

j_gene: TRBJ2-7
d_gene: TRBD1
v_gene: TRBV6-6
CDR3aa: ASGDSTYEQY

j_gene: TRBJ2-6
d_gene: -
v_gene: TRBV9
CDR3aa: ASEQEANVLT

j_gene: TRBJ2-1
d_gene: -
v_gene: TRBV7-8
CDR3aa: ASSKRGTNPTNEQF

j_gene: TRBJ1-2
d_gene: TRBD1
v_gene: TRBV2
CDR3aa: ASSRDRDGYGYT

j_gene: TRBJ1-6
d_gene: -
v_gene: TRBV20-1
CDR3aa: SARDPIWDPEVSPLH

j_gene: TRBJ1-2
d_gene: -
v_gene: TRBV12-5
CDR3aa: ASGLDRDYYT

j_gene: TRBJ2-7
d_gene: -
v_gene: TRBV6-2/TRBV6-3
CDR3aa: ASSYGGGVRLEQY

j_gene: TRBJ2-1
d_gene: -
v_gene: TRBV20-1
CDR3aa: SASLEETQF